In its sample, the clone carrying this T cell receptor beta chain was seen a few times. The antigen remains unidentified. This record belongs to a study of human T cells and chemical hapten exposure. The overall study: A mostly female patient group had alopecia areata, totalis or universalis. Study results and caveats: High-frequency TCRs, those above 1 in 1000, stayed the same after DPC sensitization.

Germline V gene data show CDR1 as MDHEN and CDR2 as SYDVKM. The CDR3 contains 15 residues. V trimming: 10 bases; J trimming: 5 bases; junction bases outside the gene matches: 11. Time point reported: pre-sensitization, week 0. Sample treatment: therapeutic diphenylcyclopropenone sensitization with weekly scalp DPC. The donor pool consisted of alopecia patients aged 18 to 70 years, considered suitable for DPC. As handled by the study authors: A typical sample had 95,638 TCRs, with about 20,000 to 700,000 overall. TCRdb reanalysed the RACE reads using MiXCR and keeps one entry per CDR3 protein. The V and J calls were determined by TCRdb, not by the authors. The data contain 180,000 or so distinct CDR3 sequences, just under 30% of them singletons.

The sample here was whole blood, taken in connection with sensitization to the hapten diphenylcyclopropenone (DPC). This sequence originates from a woman in her 30s with alopecia areata. Some clones in this sample may be carry-over from other donors' samples. The J gene is TRBJ1-5, the V gene TRBV28, with 10 nucleotides matching TRBD1. CDR3 region: CATKTGGAGDQPQHF. The CDR3, as DNA: TGTGCCACCAAGACAGGGGGCGCCGGTGATCAGCCCCAGCATTTT.